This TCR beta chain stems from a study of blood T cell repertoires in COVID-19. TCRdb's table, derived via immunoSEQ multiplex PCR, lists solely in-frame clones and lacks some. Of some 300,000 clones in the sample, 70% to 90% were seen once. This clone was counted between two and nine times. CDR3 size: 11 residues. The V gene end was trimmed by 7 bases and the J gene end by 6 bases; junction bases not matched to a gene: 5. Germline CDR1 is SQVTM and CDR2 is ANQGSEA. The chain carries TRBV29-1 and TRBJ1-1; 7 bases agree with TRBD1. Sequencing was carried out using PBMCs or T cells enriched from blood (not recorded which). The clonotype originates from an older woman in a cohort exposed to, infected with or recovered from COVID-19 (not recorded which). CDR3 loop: CSGGQDSEAFF. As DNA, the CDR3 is TGCAGCGGCGGACAGGACTCTGAAGCTTTCTTT.